This T cell receptor (beta chain) was observed in a study of shared clonotypes between healthy human individuals. Study overall: Participating donors consisted of a couple of women and a few men aged 18 to 49.

Evenly divided among several immunoSEQ plates was the genomic DNA of each subset. The authors loaded around 190 ng DNA, 30,000 to 35,000 T cell genomes, into sorted-subset replicate PCRs. Repertoires were generated with immunoSEQ multiplex PCR, while TCRdb's copy carries only in-frame clones and drops some. This table has approximately 2.4 million clones, approximately 96% appearing once. The sequence derives from a man aged 18 to 30 in good health. The sample consisted of naive CD4+ T cells sorted from blood. Regarding subset: CD45RA+ positively selected.

For the CDR3, the DNA is TGTGCCACACGGACTAGCGGGATCCAAGAGACCCAGTACTTC. Its protein is CATRTSGIQETQYF. The rearrangement uses TRBV7-2 and TRBJ2-5, with TRBD2 identical over 12 bases. CDR1 and CDR2 from the germline V gene are SGHTA and FQGNSA. The CDR3 consists of 14 residues. V shed 10 bases and J 1 base; nucleotides not matched to a gene: 4.